This T cell receptor (beta chain) comes out of a study of regulatory T cells in long-lasting Graves disease. Study information: Duration of antithyroid drug therapy among newly diagnosed Graves' patients was under 3 months. Study results and caveats: The study examined only peripheral blood, not thyroid tissue. Persistent disease preferred TRBV28, TRBJ1-2 and TRBJ2-5; new disease, TRBV20-1 and TRBJ2-1.

This CDR3 region has 17 residues. Looked up from germline, CDR1 is LGHNT and CDR2 is FRNRAP. Concerning this clonotype itself: The antigen remains unidentified. A much larger clone differs by one base, so this may be a read error.

Arm-PCR of CDR3 regions and iRepertoire HTBI primers were used to build TCR beta libraries. MiXCR, applied by TCRdb to the multiplex PCR reads, yields one record per CDR3 protein. This repertoire shows under 300,000 distinct CDR3 sequences, over 20% found once; its top ten account for roughly 14%. The time point was: newly diagnosed GD, antithyroid drugs for less than 3 months. Making the TCR library involved RNA that had been extracted from PBMCs. Staff drew around 8.6 milliliters of peripheral blood into EDTA tubes. J is TRBJ2-5 and V is TRBV12-5; 11 nucleotides match TRBD1. The tail of the sequence fits TRBJ2-1 better, so the J call may be wrong. Sequencing was performed on peripheral blood mononuclear cells (PBMCs), taken at new diagnosis, from a patient treated with antithyroid drugs. The TCR sequence derives from a female donor with Graves disease. The CDR3 loop reads CASDLDLGTGGDNEQFF. The CDR3 DNA reads TGTGCTAGTGATTTAGACCTCGGGACAGGGGGTGATAATGAGCAGTTCTTC.